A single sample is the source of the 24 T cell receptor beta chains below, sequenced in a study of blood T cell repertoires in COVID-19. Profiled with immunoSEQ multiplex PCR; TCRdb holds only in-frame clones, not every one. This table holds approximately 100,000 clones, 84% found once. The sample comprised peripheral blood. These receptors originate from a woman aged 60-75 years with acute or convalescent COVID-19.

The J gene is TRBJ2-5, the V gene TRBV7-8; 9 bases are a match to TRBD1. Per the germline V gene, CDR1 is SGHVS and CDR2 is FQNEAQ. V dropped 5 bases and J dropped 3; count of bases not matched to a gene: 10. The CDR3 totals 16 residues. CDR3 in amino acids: CASSPGVRDREETQYF. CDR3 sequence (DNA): TGTGCCAGCAGCCCAGGTGTCCGGGACAGGGAAGAGACCCAGTACTTC. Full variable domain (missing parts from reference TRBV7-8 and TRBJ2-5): GAGVSQSPRYKVAKRGQDVALRCDPISGHVSLFWYQQALGQGPEFLTYFQNEAQLDKSGLPSDRFFAERPEGSVSTLKIQRTQQEDSAVYLCASSPGVRDREETQYFGPGTRLLVL.

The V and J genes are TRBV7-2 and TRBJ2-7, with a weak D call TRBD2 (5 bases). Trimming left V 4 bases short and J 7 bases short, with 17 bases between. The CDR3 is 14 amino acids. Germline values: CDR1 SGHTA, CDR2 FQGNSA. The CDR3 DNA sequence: TGTGCCAGCAGCTCCTCGGGGTCCTACGGGGAGCAGTACTTC. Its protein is CASSSSGSYGEQYF.

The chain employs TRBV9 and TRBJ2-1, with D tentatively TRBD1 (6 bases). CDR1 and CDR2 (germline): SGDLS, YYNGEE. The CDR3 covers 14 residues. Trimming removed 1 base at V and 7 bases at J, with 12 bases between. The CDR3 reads CASSVIGRGNEQFF. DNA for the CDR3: TGTGCCAGCAGCGTAATCGGCAGGGGAAATGAGCAGTTCTTC.

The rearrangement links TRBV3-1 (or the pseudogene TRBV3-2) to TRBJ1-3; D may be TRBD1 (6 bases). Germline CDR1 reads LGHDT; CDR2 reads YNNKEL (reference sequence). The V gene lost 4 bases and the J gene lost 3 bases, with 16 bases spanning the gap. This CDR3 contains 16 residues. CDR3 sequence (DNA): TGTGCCAGCAGCCCAACAGGGAGCGGAGGTGGAAACACCATATATTTT. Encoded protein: CASSPTGSGGGNTIYF.

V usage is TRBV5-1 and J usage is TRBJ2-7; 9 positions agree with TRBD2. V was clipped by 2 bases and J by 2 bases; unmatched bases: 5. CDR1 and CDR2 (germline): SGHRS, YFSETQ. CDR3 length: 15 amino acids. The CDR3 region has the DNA TGCGCCAGCAGCTTAGGGGCGGGGGGGCCCTACGAGCAGTACTTC. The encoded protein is CASSLGAGGPYEQYF. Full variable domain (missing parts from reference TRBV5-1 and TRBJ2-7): KAGVTQTPRYLIKTRGQQVTLSCSPISGHRSVSWYQQTPGQGLQFLFEYFSETQRNKGNFPGRFSGRQFSNSRSEMNVSTLELGDSALYLCASSLGAGGPYEQYFGPGTRLTVT.

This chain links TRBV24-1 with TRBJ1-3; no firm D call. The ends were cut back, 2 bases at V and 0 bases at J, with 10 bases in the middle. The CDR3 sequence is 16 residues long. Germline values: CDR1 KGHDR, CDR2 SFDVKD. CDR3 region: CATSDYPVLSGNTIYF. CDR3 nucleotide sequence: TGTGCCACCAGTGATTACCCGGTTCTCTCTGGAAACACCATATATTTT.

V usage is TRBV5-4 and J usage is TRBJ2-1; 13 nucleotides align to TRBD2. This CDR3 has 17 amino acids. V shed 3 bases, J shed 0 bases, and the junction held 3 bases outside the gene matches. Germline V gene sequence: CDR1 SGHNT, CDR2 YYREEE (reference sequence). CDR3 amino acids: CASSSRTSGSSYNEQFF. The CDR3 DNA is TGTGCCAGCAGCTCCCGGACTAGCGGGAGCTCCTACAATGAGCAGTTCTTC. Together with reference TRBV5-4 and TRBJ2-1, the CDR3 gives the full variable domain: ETGVTQSPTHLIKTRGQQVTLRCSSQSGHNTVSWYQQALGQGPQFIFQYYREEENGRGNFPPRFSGLQFPNYSSELNVNALELDDSALYLCASSSRTSGSSYNEQFFGPGTRLTVL.

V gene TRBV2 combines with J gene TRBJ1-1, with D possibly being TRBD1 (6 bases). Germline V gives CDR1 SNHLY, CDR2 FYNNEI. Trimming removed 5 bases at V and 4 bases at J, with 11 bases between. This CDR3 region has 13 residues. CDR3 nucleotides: TGTGCCAGCAGTCCGCAGGGGTTCACTGAAGCTTTCTTT. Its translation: CASSPQGFTEAFF.

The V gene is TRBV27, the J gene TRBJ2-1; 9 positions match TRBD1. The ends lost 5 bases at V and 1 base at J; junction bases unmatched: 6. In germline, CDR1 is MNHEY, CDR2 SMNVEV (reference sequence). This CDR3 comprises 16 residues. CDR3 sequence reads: CASSRPGTGSYNEQFF. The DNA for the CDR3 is TGTGCCAGCAGTAGGCCCGGGACAGGGTCCTACAATGAGCAGTTCTTC.

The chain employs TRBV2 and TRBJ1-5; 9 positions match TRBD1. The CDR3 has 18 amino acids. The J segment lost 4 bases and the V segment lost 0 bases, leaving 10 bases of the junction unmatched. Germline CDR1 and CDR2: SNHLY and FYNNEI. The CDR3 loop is CASSEALWGQGRNQPQHF. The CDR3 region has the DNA TGTGCCAGCAGTGAAGCGCTTTGGGGACAGGGCCGTAATCAGCCCCAGCATTTT.

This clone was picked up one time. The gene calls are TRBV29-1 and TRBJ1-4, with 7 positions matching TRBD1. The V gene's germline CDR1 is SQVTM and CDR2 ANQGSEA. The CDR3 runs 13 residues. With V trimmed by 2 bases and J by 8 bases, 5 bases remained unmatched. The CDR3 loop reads CSVERQGGEKLFF. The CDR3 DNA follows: TGCAGCGTTGAAAGACAGGGTGGGGAAAAACTGTTTTTT.

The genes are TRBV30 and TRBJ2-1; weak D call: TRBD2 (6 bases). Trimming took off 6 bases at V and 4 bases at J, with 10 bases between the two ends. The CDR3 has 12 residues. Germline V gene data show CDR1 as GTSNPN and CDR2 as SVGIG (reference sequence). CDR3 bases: TGTGCCTGCGGGACTGTATACAATGAGCAGTTCTTC. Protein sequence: CACGTVYNEQFF.

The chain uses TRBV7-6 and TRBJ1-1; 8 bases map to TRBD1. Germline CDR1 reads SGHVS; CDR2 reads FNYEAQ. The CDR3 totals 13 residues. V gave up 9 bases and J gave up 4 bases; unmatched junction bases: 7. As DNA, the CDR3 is TGTGCCAGTTCACAGGGGGTTCGCACTGAAGCTTTCTTT. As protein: CASSQGVRTEAFF.

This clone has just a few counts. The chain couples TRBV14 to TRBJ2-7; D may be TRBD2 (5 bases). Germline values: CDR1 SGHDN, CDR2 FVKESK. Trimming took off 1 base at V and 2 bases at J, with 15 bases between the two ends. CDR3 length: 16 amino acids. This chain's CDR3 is CASSQGMAGLAYEQYF. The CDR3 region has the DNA TGTGCCAGCAGCCAAGGTATGGCGGGTTTGGCCTACGAGCAGTACTTC.

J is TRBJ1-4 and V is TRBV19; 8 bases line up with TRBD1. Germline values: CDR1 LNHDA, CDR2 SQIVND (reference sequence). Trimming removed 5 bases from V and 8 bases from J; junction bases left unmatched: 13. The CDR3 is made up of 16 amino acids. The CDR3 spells CASSPIPGTGGEKLFF. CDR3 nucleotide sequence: TGTGCCAGTAGTCCAATCCCCGGGACAGGTGGAGAAAAACTGTTTTTT. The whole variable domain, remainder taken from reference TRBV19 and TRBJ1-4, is DGGITQSPKYLFRKEGQNVTLSCEQNLNHDAMYWYRQDPGQGLRLIYYSQIVNDFQKGDIAEGYSVSREKKESFPLTVTSAQKNPTAFYLCASSPIPGTGGEKLFFGSGTQLSVL.

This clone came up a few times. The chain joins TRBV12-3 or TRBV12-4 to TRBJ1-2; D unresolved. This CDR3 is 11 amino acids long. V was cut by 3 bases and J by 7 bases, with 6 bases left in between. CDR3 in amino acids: CASSLQAGYTF. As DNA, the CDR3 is TGTGCCAGCAGTTTGCAGGCTGGCTACACCTTC.

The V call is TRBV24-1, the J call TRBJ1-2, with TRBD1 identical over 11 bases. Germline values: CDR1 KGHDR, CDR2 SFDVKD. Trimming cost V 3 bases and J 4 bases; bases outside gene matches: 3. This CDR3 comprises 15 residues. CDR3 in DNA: TGTGCCACCAGTGATGGGACAGGGGGACCCTATGGCTACACCTTC. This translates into CATSDGTGGPYGYTF.

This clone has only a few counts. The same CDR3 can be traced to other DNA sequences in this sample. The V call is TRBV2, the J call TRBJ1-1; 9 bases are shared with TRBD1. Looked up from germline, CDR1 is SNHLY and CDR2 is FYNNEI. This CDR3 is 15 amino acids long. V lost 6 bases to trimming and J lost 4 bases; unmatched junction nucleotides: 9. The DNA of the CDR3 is TGTGCCAGCAGCCAACAGGGGGCAAGGGGCACTGAAGCTTTCTTT. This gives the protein CASSQQGARGTEAFF. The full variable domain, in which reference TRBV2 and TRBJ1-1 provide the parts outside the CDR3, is EPEVTQTPSHQVTQMGQEVILRCVPISNHLYFYWYRQILGQKVEFLVSFYNNEISEKSEIFDDQFSVERPDGSNFTLKIRSTKLEDSAMYFCASSQQGARGTEAFFGQGTRLTVV.

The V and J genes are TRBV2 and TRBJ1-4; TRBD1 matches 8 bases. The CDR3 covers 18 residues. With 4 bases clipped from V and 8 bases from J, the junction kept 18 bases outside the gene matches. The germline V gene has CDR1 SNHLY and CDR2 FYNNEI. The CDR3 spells CASSGSPGTGLGVEKLFF. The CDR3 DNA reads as TGTGCCAGCAGTGGGAGTCCCGGGACAGGACTCGGCGTGGAAAAACTGTTTTTT.

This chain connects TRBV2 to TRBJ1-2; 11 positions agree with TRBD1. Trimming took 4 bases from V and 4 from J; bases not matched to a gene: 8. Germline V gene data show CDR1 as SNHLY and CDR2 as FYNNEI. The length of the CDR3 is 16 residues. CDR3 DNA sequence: TGTGCCAGCAGTGTGGGACAGGGGGGATCGGGCTATGGCTACACCTTC. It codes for CASSVGQGGSGYGYTF.

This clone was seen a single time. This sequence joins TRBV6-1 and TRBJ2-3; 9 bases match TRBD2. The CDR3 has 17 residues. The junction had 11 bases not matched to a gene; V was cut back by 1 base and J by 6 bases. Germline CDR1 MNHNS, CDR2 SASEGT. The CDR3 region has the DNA TGTGCCAGCAGTGAAGGGTTCTCTAGCGGGATAGGGGATACGCAGTATTTT. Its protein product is CASSEGFSSGIGDTQYF.

CDR3 sequence reads: CASSSSTGASGNTIYF. In nucleotides, the CDR3 is TGTGCCAGCAGCTCATCGACAGGGGCCTCTGGAAACACCATATATTTT. This chain uses TRBV7-6 with TRBJ1-3; 8 bases agree with TRBD1. The CDR3 extends over 16 amino acids. V lost 4 bases to trimming and J lost 0 bases; unmatched junction nucleotides: 5. From germline, CDR1 is SGHVS and CDR2 FNYEAQ.

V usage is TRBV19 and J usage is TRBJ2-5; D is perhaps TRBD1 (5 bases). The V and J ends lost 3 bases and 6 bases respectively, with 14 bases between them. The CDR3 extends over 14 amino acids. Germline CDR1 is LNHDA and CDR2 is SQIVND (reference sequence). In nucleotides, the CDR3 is TGTGCCAGTAGTATTCCAGGGATGGGGAAGACCCAGTACTTC. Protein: CASSIPGMGKTQYF.

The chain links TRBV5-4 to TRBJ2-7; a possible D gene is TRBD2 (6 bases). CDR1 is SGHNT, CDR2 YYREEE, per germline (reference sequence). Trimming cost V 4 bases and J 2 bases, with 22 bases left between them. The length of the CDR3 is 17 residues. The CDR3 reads CASSTLYAGSGAYEQYF. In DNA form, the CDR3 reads TGTGCCAGCAGCACACTTTATGCGGGGTCCGGGGCCTACGAGCAGTACTTC.